This T cell receptor (beta chain) was sequenced for a study of glioma-infiltrating T cells after dendritic cell vaccination. Study-wide context: Treatment, given 2003 to 2012, was autologous tumor lysate-pulsed dendritic cell vaccination.

Profiled with immunoSEQ multiplex PCR; TCRdb holds only in-frame clones, not every one. The table records about 87,000 clones, less than 90% of them present only once. Time point indicated: after dendritic cell vaccination, including at tumor progression/relapse. PBMC were collected before vaccination, two weeks after the third vaccination, and at progression. Germline V CDR1 and CDR2: SGHTA, FQGTGA. Unmatched junction bases numbered 7, after V lost 4 bases and J lost 7 bases. This CDR3 spans 14 amino acids. Whole-study findings and limits: No direct clonality-survival link was found; a diverse polyclonal response may matter. Estimated pretreatment TIL content predicted outcome after dendritic cell vaccination.

Notes on this clone: What it binds is unknown.

This clonotype originated in a human donor with glioblastoma. Sequenced material: blood, taken after dendritic cell vaccination. The gene calls are TRBV7-3 and TRBJ2-3, with 8 bases aligning to TRBD2. The CDR3 region is CASSSVGGANTQYF. CDR3 sequence (DNA): TGTGCCAGCAGCTCGGTCGGGGGGGCGAATACGCAGTATTTT.